This T cell receptor (beta chain) was captured in a study of T cells in Graves' hyperthyroidism and ophthalmopathy. Findings of the study overall: Ophthalmopathy was told apart from stable hyperthyroidism by a 13 V-J model. Most expanded thyroid clonotypes above 0.001 recurred in blood. With a median lead of approximately 6 months before onset, the model predicted ophthalmopathy.

This clonotype occurred a few times. What it recognizes is unknown. Diagnostic assessment was based on clinical symptoms, serum thyroxine and TRAb, thyroid ultrasound and orbital computed tomography. Germline values: CDR1 SGHAT, CDR2 FQNNGV. The CDR3 contains 13 residues. V gave up 4 bases and J gave up 3 bases, with 9 bases separating them. TCR beta CDR3 regions were amplified from RNA transcripts. The HTBI set primed first-round TCR CDR3 RT-PCR. One entry per CDR3 protein, called by TCRdb with MiXCR from the multiplex PCR reads. The table records approximately 640,000 distinct CDR3 sequences, 45% of them present only once.

Material for sequencing was peripheral blood or thyroid tissue (not recorded which). The V call is TRBV11-2, the J call TRBJ1-2, with no clear D. The sequence derives from an adult man with Graves' disease, either hyperthyroidism or ophthalmopathy (not recorded which). The chain's CDR3 is CASSYGVDYGYTF. DNA of the CDR3: TGTGCCAGCAGCTACGGAGTCGACTATGGCTACACCTTC.